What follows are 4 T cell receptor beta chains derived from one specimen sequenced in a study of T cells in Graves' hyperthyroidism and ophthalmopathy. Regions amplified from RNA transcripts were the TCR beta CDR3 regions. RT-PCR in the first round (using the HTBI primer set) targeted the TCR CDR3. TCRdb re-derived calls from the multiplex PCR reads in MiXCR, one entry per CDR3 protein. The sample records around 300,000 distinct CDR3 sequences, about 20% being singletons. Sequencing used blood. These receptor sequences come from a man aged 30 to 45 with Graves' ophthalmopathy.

The chain's CDR3 is CASSLGRFSGANVLTF. In nucleotides, the CDR3 is TGTGCCAGCAGTTTGGGCCGTTTCTCTGGGGCCAACGTCCTGACTTTC. V gene TRBV28 combines with J gene TRBJ2-6; D unresolved. The germline V gene encodes CDR1 MDHEN and CDR2 SYDVKM. V lost 3 bases, J lost 0 bases, and 9 bases lay in between. This CDR3 is 16 amino acids long.

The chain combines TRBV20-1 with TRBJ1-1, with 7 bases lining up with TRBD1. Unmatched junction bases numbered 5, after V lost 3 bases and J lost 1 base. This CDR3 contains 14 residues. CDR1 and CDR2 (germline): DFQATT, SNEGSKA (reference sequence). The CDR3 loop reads CSASTGASNTEAFF. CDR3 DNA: TGCAGTGCTAGTACAGGGGCTTCGAACACTGAAGCTTTCTTT.

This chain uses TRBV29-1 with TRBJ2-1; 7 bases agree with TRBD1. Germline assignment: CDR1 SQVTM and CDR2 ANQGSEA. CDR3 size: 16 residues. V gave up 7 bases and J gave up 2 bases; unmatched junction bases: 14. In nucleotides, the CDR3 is TGCAGCGGCAAGGGGGCGATCGGGACACCCTACAATGAGCAGTTCTTC. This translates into CSGKGAIGTPYNEQFF.

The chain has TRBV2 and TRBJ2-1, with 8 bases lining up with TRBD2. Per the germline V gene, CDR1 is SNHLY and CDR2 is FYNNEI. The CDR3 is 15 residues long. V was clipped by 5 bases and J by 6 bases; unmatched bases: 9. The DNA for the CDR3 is TGTGCCAGCAGTACCAGCGGGAGCGGGGTCAATGAGCAGTTCTTC. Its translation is CASSTSGSGVNEQFF.